This T cell receptor beta chain was documented in a study of control samples from healthy donors and cancer patients. Libraries were prepared by immunoSEQ multiplex PCR; TCRdb keeps only in-frame clonotypes and omits some of them. Its listing shows about 190,000 clones. The CDR3 is 14 amino acids. V lost 10 bases to trimming and J lost 5 bases, with 18 bases between them. The germline V gene has CDR1 MRHNA and CDR2 SNTAGT. This receptor was obtained from a woman aged 30 to 39 in good health. The V and J genes are TRBV6-4 and TRBJ1-5, with a tentative D call TRBD1 (6 bases). Sequencing used blood. The CDR3 here is CAISHGGGDQPQHF. The CDR3 DNA is TGTGCCATCTCACACGGGGGCGGGGATCAGCCCCAGCATTTT.